A single T cell receptor (beta chain) is shown here with its context. These data are taken from a study of cytomegalovirus exposure and HLA in healthy donors. V lost 2 bases, J lost 4 bases, and 2 bases stayed unmatched. Germline loops: CDR1 MGHRA, CDR2 YSYEKL. This CDR3 is built from 15 residues. PCR primers comprised 60 Vbeta and 13 Jbeta primers. TCRdb's table, derived via immunoSEQ multiplex PCR, lists solely in-frame clones and lacks some. The sample has about 140,000 clones, about 80% seen once; the top ten hold less than 2%. Sequenced input: PBMCs. V usage is TRBV4-1 and J usage is TRBJ2-3; 11 nucleotides agree with TRBD2. This clonotype was obtained from a man aged 40-55 years in good health and CMV-seronegative. The chain's CDR3 is CASSQLAGGPDTQYF. CDR3 coding DNA: TGCGCCAGCAGCCAACTAGCGGGGGGTCCAGATACGCAGTATTTT.